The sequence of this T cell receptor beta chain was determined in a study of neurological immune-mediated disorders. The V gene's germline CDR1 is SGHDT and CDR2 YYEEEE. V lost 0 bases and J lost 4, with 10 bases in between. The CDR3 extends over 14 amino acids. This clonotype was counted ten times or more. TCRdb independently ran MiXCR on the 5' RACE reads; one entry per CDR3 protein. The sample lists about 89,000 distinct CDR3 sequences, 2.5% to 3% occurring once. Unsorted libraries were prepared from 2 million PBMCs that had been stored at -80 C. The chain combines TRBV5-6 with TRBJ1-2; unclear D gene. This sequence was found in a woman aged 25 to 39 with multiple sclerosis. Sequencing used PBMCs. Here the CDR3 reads CASSLGQESYGYTF. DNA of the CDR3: TGTGCCAGCAGCTTGGGGCAGGAGAGCTATGGCTACACCTTC.